A single sample is the source of the 27 T cell receptor beta chains below, sequenced in a study of blood T cell repertoires in COVID-19. Sequencing was performed with immunoSEQ multiplex PCR; in TCRdb, only in-frame clones are kept and a portion is missing. The sample yields 150,000 or so clones, approximately 83% seen once. What was sequenced was peripheral blood. These receptors originate from an older woman with COVID-19, enrolled during active disease.

The chain links TRBV5-6 to TRBJ1-5, with 8 nucleotides matching TRBD1. J was trimmed by 1 base and V by 4 bases; bases with no gene match: 4. Germline V gives CDR1 SGHDT, CDR2 YYEEEE. This CDR3 region has 15 residues. The CDR3 DNA is TGTGCCAGCAGCGTTCAGGGGGCAAGCAATCAGCCCCAGCATTTT. The encoded protein is CASSVQGASNQPQHF.

V gene TRBV5-1 combines with J gene TRBJ2-2; D is uncertain. V was pared by 4 bases and J by 2 bases, with 3 bases between. Germline-derived CDR1 and CDR2 are SGHRS and YFSETQ. The CDR3 has 12 amino acids. The CDR3 sequence: CASSPNTGELFF. CDR3 in DNA: TGCGCCAGCAGCCCAAACACCGGGGAGCTGTTTTTT. The entire variable domain, with the rest obtained from reference TRBV5-1 and TRBJ2-2, is as follows: KAGVTQTPRYLIKTRGQQVTLSCSPISGHRSVSWYQQTPGQGLQFLFEYFSETQRNKGNFPGRFSGRQFSNSRSEMNVSTLELGDSALYLCASSPNTGELFFGEGSRLTVL.

The rearrangement uses TRBV24-1 and TRBJ1-5; D possibly corresponds to TRBD1 (6 bases). The V end was cut by 5 bases, the J end by 2 bases, with 18 bases between. The CDR3 runs 17 residues. CDR1 and CDR2 (germline): KGHDR, SFDVKD. CDR3 DNA: TGTGCCACCAGTGCCGGAGGGGGGGAACTCGGCAATCAGCCCCAGCATTTT. The encoded protein is CATSAGGGELGNQPQHF.

V and J are TRBV6-5 and TRBJ1-1; D call uncertain. The germline V and J ends were trimmed by 0 bases and 5 bases, with 13 bases remaining between them. This CDR3 comprises 15 residues. The germline CDR1 and CDR2 sequences are MNHEY and SVGAGI. The CDR3 DNA is TGTGCCAGCAGTTACTCTTCCGGGGTTGGGACTGAAGCTTTCTTT. Encoded protein: CASSYSSGVGTEAFF.

V usage is TRBV6-4 and J usage is TRBJ1-1; D gene ambiguous. V lost 6 bases and J lost 1, with 15 bases in between. Per the germline V gene, CDR1 is MRHNA and CDR2 is SNTAGT. The CDR3 consists of 15 residues. Written as DNA, the CDR3 is TGTGCCAGCAGGACAAACTGGAACCAGAACACTGAAGCTTTCTTT. Its translation: CASRTNWNQNTEAFF.

This clone was seen only a few times. The V call is TRBV5-1, the J call TRBJ2-1; 7 nucleotides align to TRBD2. The germline V gene has CDR1 SGHRS and CDR2 YFSETQ. Trimming cost V 0 bases and J 10 bases; bases outside gene matches: 7. CDR3 length: 14 amino acids. For the CDR3, the DNA is TGCGCCAGCAGCTTGGCCGCGGGAGCAAACGAGCAGTTCTTC. It yields the protein CASSLAAGANEQFF.

The CDR3 sequence: CAIAGGGDEQFF. The CDR3 nucleotides read TGTGCCATCGCGGGAGGGGGTGATGAGCAGTTCTTC. This chain links TRBV10-3 with TRBJ2-1; TRBD2 agrees at 9 bases. Germline CDR1 ENHRY, CDR2 SYGVKD. V was pared by 8 bases and J by 8 bases, with 4 bases of the junction left unmatched. The length of the CDR3 is 12 residues.

This chain connects TRBV19 to TRBJ1-2, with a possible D match to TRBD1 (5 bases). Trimming took 5 bases from V and 8 from J, leaving 15 bases between them. CDR3 size: 13 residues. Germline lookup yields CDR1 LNHDA and CDR2 SQIVND (reference sequence). CDR3 DNA: TGTGCCAGTAGTGAGTCCTTTGACAGCGGCTACACCTTC. It yields the protein CASSESFDSGYTF.

The chain carries TRBV7-2 and TRBJ2-2, with 8 bases identical to TRBD1. V was clipped by 3 bases and J by 7 bases; unmatched bases: 7. Germline lookup yields CDR1 SGHTA and CDR2 FQGNSA. The CDR3 has 15 amino acids. In DNA form, the CDR3 reads TGTGCCAGCAGCTTTGAAGGACAGGGCCTCGGGGAGCTGTTTTTT. It codes for CASSFEGQGLGELFF.

The chain combines TRBV6-4 with TRBJ1-2, with 8 bases identical to TRBD1. This CDR3 has 13 residues. Germline assignment: CDR1 MRHNA and CDR2 SNTAGT. V trimming: 2 bases; J trimming: 7 bases; junction bases outside the gene matches: 3. The chain's CDR3 is CASSDLTGVGYTF. Here the CDR3 DNA reads TGTGCCAGCAGTGACCTGACAGGGGTTGGCTACACCTTC.

The rearrangement uses TRBV5-1 and TRBJ2-1, with 8 bases identical to TRBD2. The CDR3 loop spans 16 amino acids. Looked up from germline, CDR1 is SGHRS and CDR2 is YFSETQ. V lost 5 bases and J lost 2; bases outside the gene matches: 9. CDR3 in amino acids: CASRPTGTRTYNEQFF. Here the CDR3 DNA reads TGCGCCAGCAGACCTACCGGGACTAGGACCTACAATGAGCAGTTCTTC.

This clone was detected only a few times. The rearrangement links TRBV10-3 to TRBJ1-2; D is undetermined. Germline-derived CDR1 and CDR2 are ENHRY and SYGVKD. CDR3 length: 14 amino acids. The ends were cut back, 6 bases at V and 8 bases at J, with 19 bases in the middle. The CDR3 sequence: CAISQPDRAGGYTF. The CDR3 nucleotides read TGTGCCATCAGCCAACCGGACCGTGCGGGGGGCTACACCTTC.

The chain uses TRBV9 and TRBJ2-2; no reliable D call. Between the trimmed V and J ends, which lost 6 bases and 1 base, there was a span of 10 bases. Germline assignment: CDR1 SGDLS and CDR2 YYNGEE. This CDR3 has 14 residues. Written as DNA, the CDR3 is TGTGCCAGCACCCTCTCCGGGAACACCGGGGAGCTGTTTTTT. Amino acids: CASTLSGNTGELFF.

This chain links TRBV19 with TRBJ1-1; 7 bases align to TRBD1. Germline V gene lookup returns CDR1 LNHDA and CDR2 SQIVND (reference sequence). V trimming: 5 bases; J trimming: 4 bases; junction bases outside the gene matches: 7. The CDR3 is made up of 14 amino acids. For the CDR3, the DNA is TGTGCCAGTAGTTCCTACAGGGGTGGCACTGAAGCTTTCTTT. Residues: CASSSYRGGTEAFF.

CDR3 coding DNA: TGTGCCAGCAGCAGTACAGGGGAGACCTACAATGAGCAGTTCTTC. Translating it yields CASSSTGETYNEQFF. The chain links TRBV11-3 to TRBJ2-1; 7 positions match TRBD1. This CDR3 has 15 amino acids. Germline V gene sequence: CDR1 SGHNT, CDR2 YENEEA. V trimming: 5 bases; J trimming: 2 bases; junction bases outside the gene matches: 6.

This rearrangement joins TRBV15 to TRBJ1-1, with D unresolved. Germline loops: CDR1 LNHNV, CDR2 YYDKDF (reference sequence). The germline V and J ends were trimmed by 3 bases and 2 bases, with 10 bases remaining between them. This CDR3 has 14 residues. DNA of the CDR3: TGTGCCACCAGCAGTGTAGGGAGAAACACTGAAGCTTTCTTT. It specifies CATSSVGRNTEAFF.

The chain is built from TRBV19 and TRBJ2-3; D may be TRBD2 (6 bases). The germline V gene has CDR1 LNHDA and CDR2 SQIVND (reference sequence). V was pared by 7 bases and J by 8 bases, with 16 bases between. The CDR3 length is 13 residues. DNA for the CDR3: TGTGCCAGTACCAGCGGGTTGAGGGGTACGCAGTATTTT. As protein: CASTSGLRGTQYF.

This chain joins TRBV27 and TRBJ1-1; TRBD1 might be the D (5 bases). CDR1 is MNHEY and CDR2 is SMNVEV in the germline V gene (reference sequence). V was clipped by 5 bases and J by 4 bases, with 20 bases between them. This CDR3 has 16 residues. CDR3 amino acids: CASSPPDTFRGTEAFF. The CDR3 DNA reads TGTGCCAGCAGTCCCCCGGACACGTTTAGGGGCACTGAAGCTTTCTTT.

The chain uses TRBV3-1 (or the pseudogene TRBV3-2) and TRBJ2-7; D possibly corresponds to TRBD2 (5 bases). Germline CDR1 is LGHDT and CDR2 is YNNKEL (reference sequence). Deletions cut 0 bases from V and 1 base from J, with 13 bases between. This CDR3 has 16 amino acids. The CDR3, as DNA: TGTGCCAGCAGCCAAGAAGAACTAGGATTTTCCTACGAGCAGTACTTC. Its translation: CASSQEELGFSYEQYF.

The V and J genes are TRBV6-5 and TRBJ1-5, with 9 bases identical to TRBD1. Per germline, CDR1 MNHEY and CDR2 SVGAGI. V trimming: 6 bases; J trimming: 4 bases; junction bases outside the gene matches: 4. The CDR3 is 14 residues long. CDR3 nucleotide sequence: TGTGCCAGCAGAGCCGGGACAGGGAATCAGCCCCAGCATTTT. This sequence encodes CASRAGTGNQPQHF.

The V gene is TRBV13, the J gene TRBJ1-1, with 9 bases aligning to TRBD1. Trimming removed 5 bases from V and 8 bases from J; junction bases left unmatched: 9. Germline V gene lookup returns CDR1 PRHDT and CDR2 FYEKMQ (reference sequence). This CDR3 comprises 14 residues. The CDR3 sequence is CASSPNRGRTEAFF. The CDR3 nucleotides read TGTGCCAGCAGCCCAAACAGGGGGCGTACCGAAGCTTTCTTT.

Here the CDR3 reads CASSYSRVAGNTIYF. In DNA form, the CDR3 reads TGTGCCAGCAGTTACTCGCGAGTGGCTGGAAACACCATATATTTT. The chain is built from TRBV6-5 and TRBJ1-3; the D is unclear. The germline V gene has CDR1 MNHEY and CDR2 SVGAGI. V lost 0 bases and J 2 bases, leaving 8 bases between the germline ends. The CDR3 spans 15 residues.

This CDR3 is CASSQGQFSSYNEQFF. The CDR3 DNA follows: TGTGCCAGCAGCCAAGGACAGTTTAGCTCCTACAATGAGCAGTTCTTC. The rearrangement links TRBV14 to TRBJ2-1; perhaps TRBD1 as D (5 bases). CDR3 length equals 16 residues. Between the trimmed V and J ends, which lost 1 base and 0 bases, there was a span of 10 bases. The germline V gene encodes CDR1 SGHDN and CDR2 FVKESK.

This clone was observed a few times. V usage is TRBV11-3 and J usage is TRBJ2-3; D unresolved. The CDR3 is made up of 12 amino acids. V gave up 8 bases and J gave up 0 bases, with 6 bases separating them. CDR1 and CDR2 (germline): SGHNT, YENEEA. The CDR3 sequence: CASATSTDTQYF. DNA for the CDR3: TGTGCCAGCGCGACAAGCACAGATACGCAGTATTTT.

The rearrangement joins TRBV5-6 to TRBJ1-6; 7 bases map to TRBD1. V gave up 4 bases and J gave up 7 bases; unmatched junction bases: 11. Germline CDR1 SGHDT, CDR2 YYEEEE. The CDR3 has 16 amino acids. CDR3 sequence: CASSLSPTGHNSPLHF. Written as DNA, the CDR3 is TGTGCCAGCAGCCTCTCCCCGACAGGGCACAATTCACCCCTCCACTTT.

The chain is built from TRBV13 and TRBJ1-3; 8 bases line up with TRBD1. The germline CDR1 and CDR2 sequences are PRHDT and FYEKMQ (reference sequence). V was clipped by 5 bases and J by 0 bases; unmatched bases: 6. The CDR3 has 16 residues. The CDR3 DNA follows: TGTGCCAGCAGCCCCTACAGGGGGAGCTCTGGAAACACCATATATTTT. Amino acid sequence: CASSPYRGSSGNTIYF.

In its sample, this clone was seen a few times. The chain uses TRBV25-1 and TRBJ1-2; 7 bases fit TRBD1. Germline V lookup: CDR1 MGHDK, CDR2 SYGVNS. Losses at the gene ends were 0 bases for V and 5 bases for J; bases not matched to a gene: 6. This CDR3 is built from 15 residues. This CDR3 is CASSEYRTGGYGYTF. CDR3 bases: TGTGCCAGCAGTGAATACAGGACAGGAGGGTATGGCTACACCTTC.